These 16 T cell receptor beta chains were sequenced from one sample in a study of OX40 agonist ivuxolimab in advanced cancers. Repertoires were generated with immunoSEQ multiplex PCR, while TCRdb's copy carries only in-frame clones and drops some. Altogether 70,000 to 85,000 clones are present, roughly 94% being singletons, with the ten largest covering about 11%. Here the sequenced sample was CD4+ or CD8+ T cells sorted from blood, taken in a trial of the OX40 agonist ivuxolimab. These receptors were taken from an adult with an advanced solid tumor such as melanoma, head and neck, liver or kidney cancer.

CDR3: CASSILAGGRNEQYF. The CDR3 DNA is TGTGCCAGCAGTATACTAGCGGGAGGACGGAACGAGCAGTACTTC. The gene calls are TRBV27 and TRBJ2-7; 12 bases are shared with TRBD2. This CDR3 has 15 residues. The germline V gene has CDR1 MNHEY and CDR2 SMNVEV (reference sequence). The junction had 7 bases not matched to a gene; V was cut back by 5 bases and J by 5 bases.

The V and J genes are TRBV2 and TRBJ1-2; D is undetermined. Between the trimmed V and J ends, which lost 10 bases and 1 base, there was a span of 13 bases. In germline, CDR1 is SNHLY, CDR2 FYNNEI. The CDR3 contains 13 residues. The CDR3, as DNA: TGTGCCATCCCGGACGGTCGTAACTATGGCTACACCTTC. This codes for CAIPDGRNYGYTF.

This clone occurred once. The chain recombines TRBV2 with TRBJ2-1; D may be TRBD2 (5 bases). The CDR3 is 16 residues long. The V end lost 2 bases, the J end lost 3 bases, and 14 bases lay between the germline ends. The germline CDR1 and CDR2 sequences are SNHLY and FYNNEI. CDR3 residues: CASSETVPSIYNEQFF. For the CDR3, the DNA is TGTGCCAGCAGTGAAACGGTGCCTAGCATCTACAATGAGCAGTTCTTC.

The CDR3: CASSPWNTGELFF. Written as DNA, the CDR3 is TGTGCCAGCAGCCCCTGGAACACCGGGGAGCTGTTTTTT. The chain recombines TRBV13 with TRBJ2-2; D is unclear. Germline-derived CDR1 and CDR2 are PRHDT and FYEKMQ (reference sequence). V was cut by 5 bases and J by 1 base, with 5 bases left in between. CDR3 length: 13 residues.

The chain has TRBV6-1 and TRBJ2-7; no clear D. The V end was cut by 10 bases, the J end by 6 bases, with 16 bases between. From germline, CDR1 is MNHNS and CDR2 SASEGT. The CDR3 length is 12 residues. CDR3 sequence (DNA): TGTGCCACCGGACCGGAGCTGCTCGAGCAGTACTTC. Amino acids: CATGPELLEQYF.

The chain combines TRBV4-3 with TRBJ1-3; unclear D gene. The CDR3 is made up of 15 amino acids. Trimming shortened V by 1 base and J by 0 bases, and 7 bases separated the two germline ends. In germline, CDR1 is LGHNA, CDR2 YSLEER. CDR3 residues: CASSQGAVSGNTIYF. The CDR3, as DNA: TGCGCCAGCAGCCAAGGGGCGGTCTCTGGAAACACCATATATTTT.

This chain links TRBV11-1 with TRBJ2-7; TRBD2 matches at 8 bases. This CDR3 region has 16 residues. Germline CDR1 is SGHAT and CDR2 is FQDESV (reference sequence). Trimming took 2 bases from V and 0 from J; bases not matched to a gene: 6. CDR3 sequence (DNA): TGTGCCAGCAGCTTACCCCGGGGGGGTAGCTCCTACGAGCAGTACTTC. Its protein product is CASSLPRGGSSYEQYF. Together with reference TRBV11-1 and TRBJ2-7, the CDR3 gives the full variable domain: EAEVAQSPRYKITEKSQAVAFWCDPISGHATLYWYRQILGQGPELLVQFQDESVVDDSQLPKDRFSAERLKGVDSTLKIQPAELGDSAMYLCASSLPRGGSSYEQYFGPGTRLTVT.

V usage is TRBV7-3 and J usage is TRBJ2-2, with D perhaps TRBD1 (5 bases). CDR1 and CDR2 (germline): SGHTA, FQGTGA. The CDR3 has 15 residues. V was shortened by 5 bases and J by 1 base, with 11 bases between the two germline ends. The CDR3 is CASSAVTGNTGELFF. The CDR3 DNA follows: TGTGCCAGCAGCGCGGTAACAGGGAACACCGGGGAGCTGTTTTTT.

This clone has a handful of counts. The chain employs TRBV5-1 and TRBJ2-1; the D gene could be TRBD1 or TRBD2 (6 bases each). The CDR3 is 13 amino acids. The germline CDR1 and CDR2 sequences are SGHRS and YFSETQ. Trimming stripped 4 bases from V and 8 bases from J, with 13 bases between. This chain's CDR3 is CASSPAGGHEQFF. Here the CDR3 DNA reads TGCGCCAGCAGCCCCGCCGGGGGCCATGAGCAGTTCTTC.

J is TRBJ2-7 and V is TRBV5-6; TRBD1 matches 10 bases. The CDR3 sequence is 16 residues long. CDR1 SGHDT and CDR2 YYEEEE come from the germline V gene. Trimming cost V 4 bases and J 3 bases; bases outside gene matches: 10. Here the CDR3 reads CASSPFRRTGGYEQYF. Written as DNA, the CDR3 is TGTGCCAGCAGCCCCTTCCGTCGGACAGGGGGCTACGAGCAGTACTTC.

This clone was detected a few times. This rearrangement joins TRBV15 to TRBJ1-2, with a possible D match to TRBD1 (6 bases). This CDR3 spans 14 amino acids. V dropped 6 bases and J dropped 4 bases, with 15 bases sitting between them. Germline assignment: CDR1 LNHNV and CDR2 YYDKDF (reference sequence). The CDR3 spells CATSGPEGGYGYTF. DNA of the CDR3: TGTGCCACCAGTGGCCCCGAAGGGGGCTATGGCTACACCTTC.

About this clone: Compared with germline, one end of the junction differs, possibly owing to a read error. The rearrangement uses TRBV7-7 and TRBJ2-3; no reliable D call. The CDR3 contains 18 residues. CDR1 and CDR2 from the germline V gene are SSHAT and FNYEAQ (reference sequence). Here the CDR3 reads CASSLGPRGDPYTDTQYF. The CDR3 DNA follows: TGTGCTAGCAGCTTAGGCCCCCGAGGAGATCCCTACACAGATACGCAGTATTTT.

The chain joins TRBV2 to TRBJ1-1, with D possibly being TRBD1 (6 bases). CDR1 is SNHLY, CDR2 FYNNEI, per germline. Trimming left V 9 bases short and J 7 bases short, with 18 bases between. This CDR3 has 13 amino acids. The CDR3 is CARTPGGLGEAFF. CDR3 DNA sequence: TGTGCCAGGACTCCGGGGGGCTTAGGTGAAGCTTTCTTT.

The CDR3 reads CASSVGTGVSEQYF. DNA for the CDR3: TGTGCCAGCAGCGTAGGGACAGGGGTAAGCGAGCAGTACTTC. The chain is built from TRBV9 and TRBJ2-7; 9 bases align to TRBD1. This CDR3 comprises 14 residues. Germline V CDR1 and CDR2: SGDLS, YYNGEE. J lost 6 bases, V lost 0 bases, and 4 bases had no gene match.

The table lists this clone with a few counts. The rearrangement links TRBV7-6 to TRBJ2-7, with 11 bases that match TRBD2. This CDR3 region has 15 residues. Looked up from germline, CDR1 is SGHVS and CDR2 is FNYEAQ. With 3 bases clipped from V and 5 bases from J, the junction kept 6 bases outside the gene matches. The CDR3 region is CASSFRLAGLHEQYF. CDR3 sequence (DNA): TGTGCCAGCAGCTTCAGACTAGCGGGGCTCCACGAGCAGTACTTC.

The chain couples TRBV13 to TRBJ2-3, with D perhaps matching TRBD2 (7 bases). The CDR3 is made up of 14 amino acids. Germline values: CDR1 PRHDT, CDR2 FYEKMQ (reference sequence). The V and J ends lost 7 bases and 5 bases respectively, with 16 bases between them. The CDR3 sequence is CASNSGGPGDTQYF. CDR3 nucleotide sequence: TGTGCCAGCAACTCCGGGGGGCCCGGAGATACGCAGTATTTT.